This record covers a single TCR beta chain. Its antigen remains unidentified. Its ends do not fully match the called genes, so a read error is possible. The data were obtained in a study of identical twins. Only healthy Caucasians were enrolled as donors. Via MiXCR, TCRdb re-called the 5' RACE reads, giving one row per CDR3 protein. The table lists fewer than 650,000 distinct CDR3 sequences, just over 7% of them singletons. Study-level findings and limits: Cross-sectional statistical analysis was relied on for the conclusions, without the same donors being followed. Weaker excess twin sharing was seen among beta out-of-frame sequences.

The CDR3 loop spans 15 amino acids. Germline loops: CDR1 MNHEY, CDR2 SVGAGI. These records were also assigned to another study, of yellow fever vaccine responses in identical twins.

This rearrangement joins TRBV6-5 to TRBJ1-6, with 9 nucleotides matching TRBD1. The sequence came from a woman between 18 and 29 years old in good health. The sequencing sample was made of PBMCs. The CDR3 nucleotides read TGTGCCAGCAGTTACGGGGGACAGGGAAGATCACCCCTCCGCTTT. Translated: CASSYGGQGRSPLRF.